Listed here is a single T cell receptor beta chain. What it binds is not known. The germline CDR1 and CDR2 sequences are GTSNPN and SVGIG (reference sequence). The CDR3 is 12 residues long. Trimming shortened V by 1 base and J by 0 bases, and 3 bases separated the two germline ends. These data originate in a study of T cell responses to AZD1222 COVID-19 vaccine. Only in-frame clones appear in the TCRdb table, and some are missing; sequencing was by immunoSEQ multiplex PCR. The sample gives roughly 160,000 clones, roughly 94% of which show up once; approximately 0.6% is in the top ten. General study points: Unmutated variant regions reportedly attract nearly half of all spike-specific TCRs.

The chain employs TRBV30 and TRBJ1-1; D remains unclear. The sequenced sample was peripheral blood, obtained on day 0 of AZD1222 vaccination. The TCR was taken from an adult in good health. In DNA, the CDR3 is TGTGCCTGGAGTGGGTTGAACACTGAAGCTTTCTTT. Translated: CAWSGLNTEAFF.